The rows below give T cell receptor beta chains drawn from one sample of a study of cytomegalovirus exposure and HLA in healthy donors. Some clones are missing from TCRdb's copy, which holds only in-frame ones; the method was immunoSEQ multiplex PCR. This sample has 90,000 to 120,000 clones, with about 74% found just once. The specimen was PBMCs. These TCRs come from a middle-aged woman in good health and CMV-seropositive. Both conserved end residues are part of each CDR3. D genes are given only for firm matches.

TRBD1	TRBV6-1	CASSDDTGATYGYTF
TRBD1	TRBV29-1	CSGRPGTGVGTEAFF
-	TRBV4-1	CASMSQGDQPQHF
TRBD1	TRBV2	CASSGQGNQNNEQFF
TRBD1	TRBV11-2	CASSRGQGGGNTIYF
-	TRBV6-7	CASSYLNGHLIEETQYF
TRBD1	TRBV6-5	CASRREGAHFYEQYF
TRBD1	TRBV18	CASSPPAGGETQYF
TRBD1	TRBV4-1	CASSHGTGALQPQHF
-	TRBV14	CASSPGFSYEQYF
TRBD1	TRBV6-5	CASSYDGQGHYGYTF
TRBD1	TRBV10-3	CAISRTGTLGGTQYF
-	TRBV6-5	CASGAGVGTEAFF
-	TRBV9	CASSVGSTSGNTIYF
TRBD2	TRBV11-2	CASSLGGGAGEQFF
-	TRBV6-5	CASSYSKTHSGNTIYF
-	TRBV30	CALAPPGAEFF
TRBD2	TRBV29-1	CSVDGSSGGRNEQFF
-	TRBV7-2	CASSPRVADTQYF
-	TRBV19	CASSLKETQYF
TRBD1	TRBV9	CASSPGGTGNTEAFF
-	TRBV5-1	CASSLGRGGLGTEAFF
-	TRBV25-1	CASGGASTDTQYF
-	TRBV6-5	CASSYGPNTEAFF
TRBD1	TRBV5-8	CASSPKRTGGSGKLFF
TRBD2	TRBV5-1	CASSPGGTSSNEQFF
TRBD1	TRBV4-2	CASSQEASGGLSGGANVLTF
-	TRBV30	CAFRDTGYEQYF
TRBD1	TRBV5-1	CASSPGQDQETQYF
-	TRBV29-1	CSVGREGNTIYF
-	TRBV11-1	CASSLQGQESAFF
-	TRBV9	CASSVRGIQETQYF
-	TRBV14	CASSYIGSPNTEAFF
TRBD1	TRBV10-3	CATRTGDNSPLHF
-	TRBV6-6	CASSSNRVGYEQYF
-	TRBV6-5	CASRSVMNTEAFF
-	TRBV6-6	CASNTGYEQYF